This entry lists 30 T cell receptor beta chains sequenced from one sample in a study of shared clonotypes between healthy human individuals. Data came from immunoSEQ multiplex PCR; TCRdb stores just in-frame clones and leaves some out. The data show 2,500,000 or so clones, 85% to 95% seen once. The specimen sequenced was naive CD4+ T cells from PBMCs. Documented subset: CD45RA+ positively selected. All receptors derive from a young man in good health. Some clones in this sample may be carry-over from other donors' samples.

The chain employs TRBV7-3 and TRBJ2-2, with unresolved D. Trimming shortened V by 5 bases and J by 0 bases, and 10 bases separated the two germline ends. The CDR3 is made up of 15 amino acids. Per the germline V gene, CDR1 is SGHTA and CDR2 is FQGTGA. The DNA for the CDR3 is TGTGCCAGCAGCCTCATGGGGACGAACACCGGGGAGCTGTTTTTT. Protein product: CASSLMGTNTGELFF. Complete variable domain (other parts from reference TRBV7-3 and TRBJ2-2): GAGVSQTPSNKVTEKGKYVELRCDPISGHTALYWYRQSLGQGPEFLIYFQGTGAADDSGLPNDRFFAVRPEGSVSTLKIQRTERGDSAVYLCASSLMGTNTGELFFGEGSRLTVL.

CDR3 DNA sequence: TGCGCCAGCAGTGACCGTGGACTAGCGGTAGCTCCTATGGGCTACGAGCAGTACTTC. Protein sequence: CASSDRGLAVAPMGYEQYF. The chain employs TRBV10-2 and TRBJ2-7; 10 bases match TRBD2. The trim removed 3 bases at V and 3 bases at J, leaving 17 bases unmatched. The CDR3 totals 19 residues. Per the germline V gene, CDR1 is WSHSY and CDR2 is SAAADI.

A note on this clone: Other DNA sequences in this sample translate to the same CDR3. The chain is built from TRBV9 and TRBJ2-3; weak D call: TRBD2 (6 bases). The CDR3 has 14 amino acids. CDR1 is SGDLS and CDR2 is YYNGEE in the germline V gene. Trimming pared 4 bases from V and 0 bases from J, leaving 9 bases between. The CDR3 here is CASSPSGSTDTQYF. In DNA form, the CDR3 reads TGTGCCAGCAGCCCCAGCGGGAGCACAGATACGCAGTATTTT.

The chain has TRBV6-6 and TRBJ2-3; TRBD1 aligns across 8 bases. The germline gives CDR1 MNHNY, CDR2 SVGAGI (reference sequence). The CDR3 totals 14 residues. Germline trimming cut 6 bases from V and 4 bases from J; bases unmatched to any gene: 6. The CDR3 sequence is CASSWTGWADTQYF. The DNA of the CDR3 is TGTGCCAGCAGCTGGACAGGGTGGGCAGATACGCAGTATTTT.

This rearrangement joins TRBV6-1 to TRBJ1-5; the D gene is possibly TRBD1 (6 bases). CDR1 MNHNS and CDR2 SASEGT come from the germline V gene. There are 15 residues in the CDR3. V was clipped by 6 bases and J by 5 bases, with 17 bases between them. DNA of the CDR3: TGTGCCAGCAGATTAGGACAGCTCGGCGATCAGCCCCAGCATTTT. Translated, it gives CASRLGQLGDQPQHF.

This chain uses TRBV20-1 with TRBJ2-4, with unresolved D. This CDR3 is 11 amino acids long. V was cut by 2 bases and J by 6 bases, with 5 bases left in between. Germline V gene sequence: CDR1 DFQATT, CDR2 SNEGSKA (reference sequence). The CDR3 sequence is CSARSVNIQYF. For the CDR3, the DNA is TGCAGTGCTAGATCTGTAAACATTCAGTACTTC.

The rearrangement uses TRBV2 and TRBJ1-5; D is possibly TRBD1 (5 bases). Trimming pared 3 bases from V and 6 bases from J, leaving 15 bases between. The germline V gene has CDR1 SNHLY and CDR2 FYNNEI. This CDR3 comprises 15 residues. The CDR3 region is CASSEEAGLGQPQHF. CDR3 DNA: TGTGCCAGCAGTGAGGAGGCAGGGCTGGGTCAGCCCCAGCATTTT.

CDR3 nucleotides: TGTGCCAGCAGCTTAGTCAGTGGATACACTGAAGCTTTCTTT. It is translated as CASSLVSGYTEAFF. The chain has TRBV11-2 and TRBJ1-1; D not certain. The germline V and J ends were trimmed by 1 base and 3 bases, with 9 bases remaining between them. The CDR3 sequence is 14 residues long. From germline, CDR1 is SGHAT and CDR2 FQNNGV.

V and J are TRBV5-1 and TRBJ2-7; D is possibly TRBD1 (5 bases). The CDR3 loop spans 13 amino acids. CDR1 and CDR2 from the germline V gene are SGHRS and YFSETQ. Trimming stripped 2 bases from V and 4 bases from J, with 10 bases between. The CDR3 bases are TGCGCCAGCAGCTTTAAGGACAATTACGAGCAGTACTTC. Translating it yields CASSFKDNYEQYF.

The gene calls are TRBV29-1 and TRBJ2-7, with D possibly being TRBD1 (6 bases). Germline-derived CDR1 and CDR2 are SQVTM and ANQGSEA. The V end was cut by 4 bases, the J end by 1 base, with 11 bases between. The CDR3 covers 13 residues. The CDR3 reads CSVGTVVSYEQYF. CDR3 sequence (DNA): TGCAGCGTTGGGACAGTAGTTTCCTACGAGCAGTACTTC.

The rearrangement uses TRBV5-1 and TRBJ2-7; D possibly corresponds to TRBD1 (6 bases). Trimming pared 4 bases from V and 0 bases from J, leaving 14 bases between. This CDR3 is 15 amino acids long. Per germline, CDR1 SGHRS and CDR2 YFSETQ. CDR3 loop: CASSPQGSSSYEQYF. CDR3 DNA: TGCGCCAGCAGCCCACAGGGATCGAGCTCCTACGAGCAGTACTTC.

The rearrangement uses TRBV10-3 and TRBJ2-5; no firm D call. V was shortened by 6 bases and J by 4 bases, with 12 bases between the two germline ends. CDR1 is ENHRY, CDR2 SYGVKD, per germline. CDR3 size: 13 residues. The CDR3 loop reads CAISSGPLETQYF. DNA for the CDR3: TGTGCCATCAGCTCCGGGCCCCTAGAGACCCAGTACTTC.

V and J are TRBV30 and TRBJ1-2; D is possibly TRBD1 (5 bases). V was pared by 1 base and J by 4 bases, with 13 bases between. From germline, CDR1 is GTSNPN and CDR2 SVGIG (reference sequence). This CDR3 is built from 14 residues. The CDR3 reads CAWSARTTIYGYTF. The CDR3 DNA sequence: TGTGCCTGGAGTGCTCGGACAACGATCTATGGCTACACCTTC.

This clone has only a few counts. This rearrangement joins TRBV28 to TRBJ2-2, with TRBD1 as a possible D gene (6 bases). V was pared by 6 bases and J by 5 bases, with 16 bases between. The CDR3 spans 15 residues. From germline, CDR1 is MDHEN and CDR2 SYDVKM. The DNA for the CDR3 is TGTGCCAGCAGGACGGAGACAGGTGGGACCGGGGAGCTGTTTTTT. Residues: CASRTETGGTGELFF.

The V gene is TRBV10-3, the J gene TRBJ1-5, with D perhaps TRBD1 (5 bases). Germline V lookup: CDR1 ENHRY, CDR2 SYGVKD. The V gene lost 10 bases and the J gene lost 4 bases, with 14 bases spanning the gap. The CDR3 is made up of 13 amino acids. The CDR3 reads CATTRDFNQPQHF. DNA for the CDR3: TGTGCCACAACCCGGGACTTTAATCAGCCCCAGCATTTT.

Comments on this clone: Other DNA sequences of this sample code for an identical CDR3. This chain joins TRBV29-1 and TRBJ2-4, with D possibly being TRBD1 (5 bases). CDR3 size: 13 residues. Germline loops: CDR1 SQVTM, CDR2 ANQGSEA. The ends were cut back, 4 bases at V and 4 bases at J, with 11 bases in the middle. The CDR3 sequence: CSVGGRQKNIQYF. The CDR3 DNA sequence: TGCAGCGTTGGGGGCAGACAAAAAAACATTCAGTACTTC.

The rearrangement uses TRBV5-8 and TRBJ2-5, with D possibly TRBD1 on 6 matching bases. CDR1 and CDR2 (germline): SGHTS, YDEGEE. Trimming shortened V by 0 bases and J by 3 bases, and 9 bases separated the two germline ends. The length of the CDR3 is 14 residues. The CDR3 region is CASSLAGAEETQYF. The CDR3 DNA follows: TGTGCCAGCAGCTTGGCAGGGGCAGAAGAGACCCAGTACTTC.

The V call is TRBV30, the J call TRBJ1-1; D gene uncertain. Germline CDR1 and CDR2: GTSNPN and SVGIG (reference sequence). The ends were cut back, 4 bases at V and 3 bases at J, with 6 bases in the middle. This CDR3 is built from 11 residues. CDR3 DNA: TGTGCCTGGATAGAGTACACTGAAGCTTTCTTT. This codes for CAWIEYTEAFF.

Comment on this clone: The sample contains more than one DNA sequence encoding this CDR3. The V call is TRBV5-1, the J call TRBJ2-5; D ambiguous. Per germline, CDR1 SGHRS and CDR2 YFSETQ. Trimming removed 4 bases at V and 1 base at J, with 11 bases between. The CDR3 is made up of 14 amino acids. CDR3 nucleotide sequence: TGCGCCAGCAGCCTTGGGCCGCCCCAAGAGACCCAGTACTTC. As protein: CASSLGPPQETQYF.

This rearrangement joins TRBV19 to TRBJ2-7; tentative D call: TRBD1 (6 bases). CDR1 and CDR2 (germline): LNHDA, SQIVND (reference sequence). V was cut by 6 bases and J by 1 base, with 16 bases left in between. The CDR3 has 15 amino acids. The CDR3 region has the DNA TGTGCCAGTAGCCGGTTTGGGACACCATCCTACGAGCAGTACTTC. As protein: CASSRFGTPSYEQYF.

This sequence joins TRBV19 and TRBJ2-5, with no clear D. The CDR3 consists of 13 residues. Trimming stripped 2 bases from V and 5 bases from J, with 9 bases between. Germline loops: CDR1 LNHDA, CDR2 SQIVND (reference sequence). CDR3 sequence reads: CASSIIPTETQYF. The CDR3 nucleotides read TGTGCCAGTAGTATAATCCCTACCGAGACCCAGTACTTC.

This chain uses TRBV5-6 with TRBJ1-1, with D uncertain. Germline assignment: CDR1 SGHDT and CDR2 YYEEEE. With 0 bases removed from V and 3 bases from J, the gap between germline ends came to 12 bases. The CDR3 runs 15 residues. CDR3 amino acids: CASSLEYGLDTEAFF. CDR3 sequence (DNA): TGTGCCAGCAGCTTGGAATACGGGTTGGACACTGAAGCTTTCTTT.

The chain has TRBV19 and TRBJ1-4, with no clear D. Per the germline V gene, CDR1 is LNHDA and CDR2 is SQIVND (reference sequence). Trimming left V 1 base short and J 5 bases short, with 8 bases between. The CDR3 length is 14 residues. This chain's CDR3 is CASSIVRLNEKLFF. CDR3 DNA sequence: TGTGCCAGTAGTATAGTTCGGTTAAATGAAAAACTGTTTTTT.

CDR3 loop: CASSFGQTYEQYF. In DNA form, the CDR3 reads TGTGCCAGCAGCTTCGGACAGACCTACGAGCAGTACTTC. The chain employs TRBV7-8 and TRBJ2-7; TRBD1 might be the D (6 bases). Germline V gene lookup returns CDR1 SGHVS and CDR2 FQNEAQ. The V end lost 3 bases, the J end lost 2 bases, and 8 bases lay between the germline ends. The CDR3 has 13 residues.

The V call is TRBV18, the J call TRBJ1-5; D might be TRBD1 (6 bases). Trimming shortened V by 1 base and J by 6 bases, and 13 bases separated the two germline ends. The CDR3 is 15 residues long. From germline, CDR1 is KGHSH and CDR2 LQKENI. The CDR3 DNA reads TGTGCCAGCTCACCACAGGGGGGGTTCGGTCAGCCCCAGCATTTT. Residues: CASSPQGGFGQPQHF.

The V gene is TRBV6-6, the J gene TRBJ1-2; 11 bases fit TRBD1. This CDR3 comprises 16 residues. Germline assignment: CDR1 MNHNY and CDR2 SVGAGI (reference sequence). Trimming removed 0 bases from V and 6 bases from J; junction bases left unmatched: 6. The CDR3 DNA sequence: TGTGCCAGCAGTTACTCTCGGCGGGACAGGGGGAATGGCTACACCTTC. It specifies CASSYSRRDRGNGYTF.

This CDR3 is CASSLASESLGATDTQYF. The DNA for the CDR3 is TGTGCCAGCAGCTTAGCGAGTGAGAGTTTAGGGGCCACAGATACGCAGTATTTT. This sequence joins TRBV7-9 and TRBJ2-3; D possibly corresponds to TRBD1 (5 bases). Germline CDR1 reads SEHNR; CDR2 reads FQNEAQ (reference sequence). This CDR3 comprises 18 residues. Deletions cut 0 bases from V and 2 bases from J, with 18 bases between.

The chain joins TRBV30 to TRBJ1-5; a weak D match, TRBD1 (5 bases). The CDR3 sequence is 14 residues long. CDR1 and CDR2 (germline): GTSNPN, SVGIG (reference sequence). V lost 1 base and J 2 bases, leaving 9 bases between the germline ends. CDR3 region: CAWSGPGRNQPQHF. CDR3 DNA: TGTGCCTGGAGTGGACCGGGACGCAATCAGCCCCAGCATTTT.

This chain connects TRBV2 to TRBJ2-1; D is unresolved. The ends were cut back, 9 bases at V and 4 bases at J, with 10 bases in the middle. The CDR3 is made up of 12 amino acids. Germline assignment: CDR1 SNHLY and CDR2 FYNNEI. CDR3 loop: CARGWQYNEQFF. In nucleotides, the CDR3 is TGTGCCAGGGGGTGGCAGTACAATGAGCAGTTCTTC.

The rearrangement joins TRBV5-6 to TRBJ1-1; D is undetermined. V was shortened by 0 bases and J by 3 bases, with 9 bases between the two germline ends. Germline V lookup: CDR1 SGHDT, CDR2 YYEEEE. The CDR3 runs to 14 residues. In nucleotides, the CDR3 is TGTGCCAGCAGCTTGGCAAGCGGGGACACTGAAGCTTTCTTT. Translation: CASSLASGDTEAFF.